One and the same sample provided the 16 T cell receptor beta chains below, sequenced in a study of blood T cells in healthy people across ages. A second PCR, run for roughly 7 to 11 cycles, used a sample-barcoded 5' primer plus a J-beta primer mix. TCRdb re-called the 5' RACE reads with MiXCR, one entry per CDR3 protein. This sample has about 780,000 distinct CDR3 sequences; roughly 25% occur once, and the top ten carry 3%. This same sample was also taken into another study, of T cells of mothers and their children.

Sequencing was carried out using blood. The origin of the receptors is a boy aged 5-17 years in good health.

This clonotype was observed a few times. The chain recombines TRBV27 with TRBJ2-5; TRBD1 matches 10 bases. J lost 2 bases, V lost 6 bases, and 6 bases had no gene match. This CDR3 spans 15 amino acids. In germline, CDR1 is MNHEY, CDR2 SMNVEV (reference sequence). The DNA for the CDR3 is TGTGCCAGCAGGAGGGGACAGGGGTTTCAAGAGACCCAGTACTTC. Amino acids: CASRRGQGFQETQYF.

This clonotype came up a few times. The genes are TRBV20-1 and TRBJ2-7; TRBD1 matches at 10 bases. Germline loops: CDR1 DFQATT, CDR2 SNEGSKA (reference sequence). J gave up 5 bases and V 4 bases, and 8 bases lay outside the gene matches. This CDR3 has 14 amino acids. The CDR3 spells CSATGDRGLDEQYF. DNA of the CDR3: TGCAGTGCTACCGGGGACAGGGGATTGGACGAGCAGTACTTC.

For this clonotype: Germline and junction disagree at one end, which may indicate a read error. V gene TRBV5-1 combines with J gene TRBJ2-7; TRBD2 might be the D (5 bases). The CDR3 runs to 13 residues. The germline V gene encodes CDR1 SGHRS and CDR2 YFSETQ. The CDR3 spells CASRFMSGGEQYF. The CDR3 nucleotides are TGCGCCAGCCGCTTTATGAGTGGAGGCGAGCAGTACTTC.

The chain links TRBV2 to TRBJ2-7, with TRBD1 identical over 9 bases. V dropped 7 bases and J dropped 1; count of bases not matched to a gene: 11. Germline CDR1 SNHLY, CDR2 FYNNEI. The length of the CDR3 is 16 residues. CDR3 protein: CASKGQGAPISYEQYF. The CDR3 bases are TGTGCCAGCAAGGGACAGGGTGCCCCTATATCCTACGAGCAGTACTTC.

There are a few counts of this clonotype. This chain links TRBV2 with TRBJ2-1, with no clear D. The last part of the DNA fits TRBJ2-5 better; the J call may be wrong. The CDR3 covers 12 residues. Germline V gene data show CDR1 as SNHLY and CDR2 as FYNNEI. CDR3 nucleotide sequence: TGTGCCAGCCAGAGTCCGCAAGAGACCCAGTACTTC. Protein product: CASQSPQETQYF.

This clonotype came up a few times. The V gene is TRBV7-6, the J gene TRBJ1-1; D is unresolved. From germline, CDR1 is SGHVS and CDR2 FNYEAQ. V was cut by 1 base and J by 1 base, with 10 bases left in between. The CDR3 contains 15 residues. The CDR3 nucleotides are TGTGCCAGCAGCTTAGATTACAGCAGGAACACTGAAGCTTTCTTT. Translating it yields CASSLDYSRNTEAFF.

The count of this clonotype is one. The rearrangement joins TRBV5-1 to TRBJ1-1; D remains unclear. V was clipped by 6 bases and J by 0 bases, with 9 bases between them. The CDR3 is 13 residues long. Germline lookup yields CDR1 SGHRS and CDR2 YFSETQ. CDR3 region: CASKKNMNTEAFF. The CDR3 DNA reads TGCGCCAGCAAAAAAAACATGAACACTGAAGCTTTCTTT. Variable domain in full (rest from reference TRBV5-1 and TRBJ1-1): KAGVTQTPRYLIKTRGQQVTLSCSPISGHRSVSWYQQTPGQGLQFLFEYFSETQRNKGNFPGRFSGRQFSNSRSEMNVSTLELGDSALYLCASKKNMNTEAFFGQGTRLTVV.

The V call is TRBV5-1, the J call TRBJ1-6; no firm D call. The germline V gene encodes CDR1 SGHRS and CDR2 YFSETQ. The CDR3 spans 15 residues. V was cut by 2 bases and J by 9 bases, with 15 bases left in between. The chain's CDR3 is CASSFGGPRGSPLHF. The CDR3 bases are TGCGCCAGCAGCTTCGGTGGGCCGCGGGGTTCACCCCTCCACTTT.

This clonotype came up a few times. The V gene is TRBV5-5, the J gene TRBJ2-5; TRBD2 matches at 8 bases. The CDR3 is 15 residues long. Germline V lookup: CDR1 SGHKS, CDR2 YYEKEE (reference sequence). V shed 6 bases and J 4 bases; nucleotides not matched to a gene: 11. CDR3 amino acids: CASMPRGGAGETQYF. CDR3 DNA sequence: TGTGCCAGCATGCCCCGGGGGGGCGCGGGAGAGACCCAGTACTTC.

Many counts were recorded for this clonotype. The gene calls are TRBV12-3 or TRBV12-4 and TRBJ2-5, with D hard to call. This CDR3 is 14 amino acids long. V lost 8 bases to trimming and J lost 1 base, with 14 bases between them. The DNA for the CDR3 is TGTGCCAGCTCACTAAGGGCAGTCCAAGAGACCCAGTACTTC. Translating gives CASSLRAVQETQYF.

The chain is built from TRBV4-1 and TRBJ2-1; TRBD2 aligns across 12 bases. This CDR3 has 18 amino acids. V lost 1 base, J lost 3 bases, and 7 bases stayed unmatched. Germline loops: CDR1 MGHRA, CDR2 YSYEKL. The CDR3 sequence: CASSQVALAGGFYNEQFF. The CDR3 nucleotides read TGCGCCAGCAGCCAAGTTGCACTAGCGGGGGGATTCTACAATGAGCAGTTCTTC.

CDR3 in amino acids: CASSAHLEGYGETQYF. CDR3 bases: TGTGCCAGCAGCGCCCACTTAGAAGGGTACGGGGAGACCCAGTACTTC. The chain carries TRBV11-2 and TRBJ2-5; no firm D call. This CDR3 contains 16 residues. Trimming cost V 5 bases and J 5 bases, with 21 bases left between them. Germline V gene lookup returns CDR1 SGHAT and CDR2 FQNNGV.

This rearrangement joins TRBV4-1 to TRBJ1-2, with D uncertain. Germline V gives CDR1 MGHRA, CDR2 YSYEKL. V gave up 0 bases and J gave up 3 bases, with 17 bases separating them. The CDR3 spans 17 residues. CDR3 amino acids: CASSQDLLRSKDYGYTF. The DNA of the CDR3 is TGCGCCAGCAGCCAAGATCTCCTAAGGTCAAAAGACTATGGCTACACCTTC.

Here the CDR3 DNA reads TGCAGTGCTAGTCGACAGGGAATAGGTGAAGCTTTCTTT. Residues: CSASRQGIGEAFF. This chain connects TRBV20-1 to TRBJ1-1, with TRBD1 matching 7 bases. This CDR3 contains 13 residues. V gave up 3 bases and J gave up 7 bases; unmatched junction bases: 8. Germline V gives CDR1 DFQATT, CDR2 SNEGSKA (reference sequence).

The chain uses TRBV20-1 and TRBJ1-3; D unresolved. CDR3 length: 13 residues. V lost 0 bases and J 1 base, leaving 4 bases between the germline ends. CDR1 is DFQATT and CDR2 is SNEGSKA in the germline V gene (reference sequence). CDR3 DNA sequence: TGCAGTGCTAGAGACCTATCTGGAAACACCATATATTTT. Translating it yields CSARDLSGNTIYF.

V gene TRBV5-1 combines with J gene TRBJ2-5, with 7 bases matching TRBD2. CDR1 is SGHRS, CDR2 YFSETQ, per germline. V lost 4 bases and J lost 1; bases outside the gene matches: 4. This CDR3 comprises 14 residues. The CDR3 loop is CASSTGLVQETQYF. The CDR3 DNA reads TGCGCCAGCAGCACCGGACTAGTCCAAGAGACCCAGTACTTC.